This TCR beta chain appears in the sequencing data of a study of response to subunit inactivated influenza vaccine. Looked up from germline, CDR1 is SGDLS and CDR2 is YYNGEE. J was trimmed by 2 bases and V by 2 bases; bases with no gene match: 14. This CDR3 has 18 amino acids. TCRdb re-called the RT-PCR reads through MiXCR, storing one row per CDR3 protein. The repertoire holds some 550,000 distinct CDR3 sequences, under 30% seen once, with 2.5% to 3% in the top ten. This clonotype was picked up a small number of times. These data were also reused for a study on T cells expressing NK-cell markers. According to that study: The authors made TCR beta cDNA libraries by 5'RACE template switching. This switching added a universal primer site and UMIs. The study drew TCR beta repertoires from sorted CD3+CD56+NKG2C+, CD3+CD56+NKG2C- and CD3+CD56-NKG2C+ T cells. The dominant NKG2C+ clonotypes represented about 1.0-7.5% of CD8+ T cells in five or six donors. Among several donors, these clonotypes also ranked first in the CD3+CD56-NKG2C+ fraction.

The gene calls are TRBV9 and TRBJ1-1; 8 bases line up with TRBD1. The material was CD4+ T cells sorted from PBMCs, obtained 11 to 12 days after vaccination. The receptor was isolated from a man aged 50-60 years who received an inactivated influenza vaccine. For the CDR3, the DNA is TGTGCCAGCAGCGTTGGATCGGGACAGGCAGGGGGAAACACTGAAGCTTTCTTT. It encodes CASSVGSGQAGGNTEAFF. Combining the CDR3 with reference TRBV9 and TRBJ1-1 gives the whole variable domain DSGVTQTPKHLITATGQRVTLRCSPRSGDLSVYWYQQSLDQGLQFLIQYYNGEERAKGNILERFSAQQFPDLHSELNLSSLELGDSALYFCASSVGSGQAGGNTEAFFGQGTRLTVV.